Presented here are 15 T cell receptor beta chains from one specimen sequenced in a study of blood T cells in healthy people across ages. Primed by a sample-barcoded 5' primer and a J-beta primer mix, a second PCR proceeded for roughly 6 to 12 cycles. TCRdb fed the 5' RACE reads into MiXCR, producing one record per CDR3 protein. The table records around 1,700,000 distinct CDR3 sequences, approximately 30% of them present only once. Sequenced: blood. The receptors were gathered from a woman in her 30s in good health.

The chain joins TRBV20-1 to TRBJ1-1; 8 positions agree with TRBD1. Germline-derived CDR1 and CDR2 are DFQATT and SNEGSKA (reference sequence). The J segment lost 1 base and the V segment lost 6 bases, leaving 10 bases of the junction unmatched. The CDR3 runs to 15 residues. The CDR3 region has the DNA TGCAGTGCGCCAAGGCAGGGGGCTAGGAACACTGAAGCTTTCTTT. Its protein product is CSAPRQGARNTEAFF.

The V and J genes are TRBV12-3 or TRBV12-4 and TRBJ1-4; TRBD1 is a possible D gene (6 bases). With 3 bases removed from V and 4 bases from J, the gap between germline ends came to 12 bases. This CDR3 contains 15 residues. The CDR3 DNA reads as TGTGCCAGCAGTTTCTGGGGGCGAAATAATGAAAAACTGTTTTTT. Translated: CASSFWGRNNEKLFF.

This clonotype occurred many times. This chain uses TRBV6-1 with TRBJ2-1; D gene uncertain. From germline, CDR1 is MNHNS and CDR2 SASEGT. V lost 0 bases and J 1 base, leaving 4 bases between the germline ends. There are 14 residues in the CDR3. The CDR3 DNA sequence: TGTGCCAGCAGTGAAGCGGAGTCCTACAATGAGCAGTTCTTC. Amino acid sequence: CASSEAESYNEQFF.

About this clonotype itself: This may arise from a read error, as a much more abundant clone is one base away. This chain joins TRBV10-2 and TRBJ2-3; TRBD2 matches at 8 bases. The CDR3 covers 14 residues. Germline lookup yields CDR1 WSHSY and CDR2 SAAADI. V shed 7 bases and J 4 bases; nucleotides not matched to a gene: 7. CDR3 DNA sequence: TGCGCCAGCACCTCAGCGGGAGTCGCAGATACGCAGTATTTT. Translating gives CASTSAGVADTQYF.

As for this clonotype: An end of the junction differs from the germline gene, which may be a read error. The chain joins TRBV20-1 to TRBJ1-1; possible D gene TRBD1, 5 bases. This CDR3 region has 12 residues. CDR1 is DFQATT, CDR2 SNEGSKA, per germline (reference sequence). CDR3 in amino acids: CSAGEPNTESFF. In DNA form, the CDR3 reads TGCAGTGCGGGGGAGCCGAACACTGAATCTTTCTTT.

There are a few counts of this clonotype. This chain links TRBV28 with TRBJ2-5; 7 nucleotides align to TRBD1. Losses at the gene ends were 5 bases for V and 0 bases for J; bases not matched to a gene: 6. The germline CDR1 and CDR2 sequences are MDHEN and SYDVKM. The CDR3 totals 15 residues. CDR3 protein: CASSPGQADQETQYF. CDR3 in DNA: TGTGCCAGCAGTCCCGGACAGGCGGACCAAGAGACCCAGTACTTC.

This clonotype turned up a few times. The genes are TRBV7-6 and TRBJ2-4, with TRBD1 as a possible D gene (7 bases). In germline, CDR1 is SGHVS, CDR2 FNYEAQ. The CDR3 covers 15 residues. The V end lost 1 base, the J end lost 8 bases, and 15 bases lay between the germline ends. The CDR3 region has the DNA TGTGCCAGCAGCTTAGGACCAGGGGGGTTGTACATTCAGTACTTC. This sequence encodes CASSLGPGGLYIQYF.

This clonotype was seen repeatedly, ten times or more. This sequence joins TRBV7-9 and TRBJ2-4, with D maybe TRBD1 (6 bases). Germline values: CDR1 SEHNR, CDR2 FQNEAQ (reference sequence). The CDR3 length is 16 residues. V was clipped by 5 bases and J by 6 bases, with 20 bases between them. CDR3 in amino acids: CASSQAPDRNPNIQYF. CDR3 DNA sequence: TGTGCCAGCAGCCAAGCCCCGGACAGAAATCCAAACATTCAGTACTTC.

As regards this clonotype: Being one base from a much bigger clone, this may be a read error. The chain carries TRBV7-9 and TRBJ2-7; possibly TRBD1 or TRBD2 for D (5 bases each). There are 14 residues in the CDR3. Germline CDR1 reads SEHNR; CDR2 reads FQNEAQ (reference sequence). The V gene lost 5 bases and the J gene lost 3 bases, with 14 bases spanning the gap. CDR3 sequence (DNA): TGTGCCAGCAGCGCACCGGGACGGGGCTACGAGCAGTACTTC. It specifies CASSAPGRGYEQYF.

This chain links TRBV30 with TRBJ2-4, with TRBD2 matching over 9 bases. Germline loops: CDR1 GTSNPN, CDR2 SVGIG (reference sequence). The CDR3 is 16 residues long. J gave up 8 bases and V 3 bases, and 14 bases lay outside the gene matches. This chain's CDR3 is CAWRGEIAGDRDIQYF. The CDR3 DNA reads TGTGCCTGGAGGGGAGAAATAGCGGGGGACCGGGACATTCAGTACTTC.

This chain connects TRBV20-1 to TRBJ2-5; 9 positions match TRBD2. Germline assignment: CDR1 DFQATT and CDR2 SNEGSKA (reference sequence). This CDR3 is 15 amino acids long. V was pared by 0 bases and J by 5 bases, with 7 bases of the junction left unmatched. The CDR3 reads CSARDPSGGSETQYF. The CDR3 DNA is TGCAGTGCTAGAGATCCCAGCGGGGGGTCGGAGACCCAGTACTTC.

The chain couples TRBV12-3 or TRBV12-4 to TRBJ1-5; the D is unclear. V dropped 3 bases and J dropped 11 bases, with 14 bases sitting between them. The CDR3 consists of 13 residues. The CDR3: CASSFAGFETQHF. CDR3 coding DNA: TGTGCCAGCAGTTTCGCGGGGTTTGAGACCCAGCATTTT.

The chain has TRBV5-1 and TRBJ2-1; TRBD2 matches 10 bases. The CDR3 totals 14 residues. The V segment lost 8 bases and the J segment 8 bases; nucleotides outside the gene matches: 10. Germline assignment: CDR1 SGHRS and CDR2 YFSETQ. The CDR3, as DNA: TGCGCCAGTTCTAGCGGGAGTAGGTGGGATGAGCAGTTCTTC. Translated, it gives CASSSGSRWDEQFF.

This clonotype was picked up many times. The V and J genes are TRBV7-2 and TRBJ2-1; TRBD2 might be the D (5 bases). The CDR3 is 15 amino acids. Germline lookup yields CDR1 SGHTA and CDR2 FQGNSA. The V end was cut by 1 base, the J end by 0 bases, with 7 bases between. The DNA of the CDR3 is TGTGCCAGCAGCTTAGGCCGGGGCTCCTACAATGAGCAGTTCTTC. Translated, it gives CASSLGRGSYNEQFF.

The chain is built from TRBV3-1 and TRBJ2-3; the match to TRBD2 covers 7 bases. Looked up from germline, CDR1 is LGHDT and CDR2 is YNNKEL (reference sequence). The trim removed 3 bases at V and 1 base at J, leaving 4 bases unmatched. The CDR3 runs to 15 residues. The DNA of the CDR3 is TGTGCCAGCAGCCACCGACTAGCTTGCACAGATACGCAGTATTTT. Its protein product is CASSHRLACTDTQYF.